This TCR beta chain was identified during a study of T cell repertoires in cytomegalovirus infection. Study-wide background: Newly reported HLA-C-restricted and thoroughly characterized HLA-B-restricted CMV epitopes were employed. Public signatures in TCR beta pointed to CMV infection and matching HLA type.

General study points: CMV carriers with the relevant HLA were identified by cumulative public TCR beta family frequency.

TCRdb used MiXCR to reprocess the reads, holding one entry per CDR3 protein. The table has roughly 700,000 distinct CDR3 sequences, around a third seen once. Concerning this clonotype: Its specificity is not known. This could be a read error, since a much larger clone is one nucleotide away. The missing conserved phenylalanine or tryptophan at the end of this CDR3 makes a read error likely.

The germline gives CDR1 SGHTA, CDR2 FQGNSA. This CDR3 is built from 14 residues. Trimming took off 6 bases at V and 4 bases at J, with 13 bases between the two ends. The V call is TRBV7-2, the J call TRBJ1-3; D remains unclear. The origin of this receptor is a human donor in good health (CMV status not recorded). Some clones in this sample may be carry-over from other donors' samples. The sequences come from cultured PBMCs, collected from culture after CMV antigen stimulation. This chain's CDR3 is CASRAIGEGNTIYL. Here the CDR3 DNA reads TGTGCCAGCAGGGCCATCGGGGAGGGAAACACCATATATTTG.